The following is a T cell receptor beta chain sequence with its context. Under the authors' procedure: Reference gene primer amplification gave estimated nucleated cell counts. The protocol was immunoSEQ multiplex PCR, while the TCRdb copy is restricted to in-frame clones and leaves out a portion. V, J and clone size reflect that table, while D and trimming were determined from the DNA. The sample yields 150,000 to 200,000 clones, around 67% seen once. The V end lost 7 bases, the J end lost 3 bases, and 9 bases lay between the germline ends. Germline V gene data show CDR1 as ENHRY and CDR2 as SYGVKD. There are 13 residues in the CDR3. The data were obtained in a study of blood T cell repertoires in COVID-19. Across the whole study: Samples came from the United States, Italy and Spain, spanning acute and convalescent COVID-19. Sample material is recorded as cDNA or gDNA derived from T cells, B-cell-depleted T cells, or PBMCs.

The J gene is TRBJ2-2, the V gene TRBV10-3; perhaps TRBD2 as D (5 bases). The clonotype comes from an elderly woman with acute or convalescent COVID-19. Sequencing was performed on peripheral blood. CDR3 protein: CAITGIYTGELFF. CDR3 nucleotides: TGTGCCATCACCGGGATCTACACCGGGGAGCTGTTTTTT.